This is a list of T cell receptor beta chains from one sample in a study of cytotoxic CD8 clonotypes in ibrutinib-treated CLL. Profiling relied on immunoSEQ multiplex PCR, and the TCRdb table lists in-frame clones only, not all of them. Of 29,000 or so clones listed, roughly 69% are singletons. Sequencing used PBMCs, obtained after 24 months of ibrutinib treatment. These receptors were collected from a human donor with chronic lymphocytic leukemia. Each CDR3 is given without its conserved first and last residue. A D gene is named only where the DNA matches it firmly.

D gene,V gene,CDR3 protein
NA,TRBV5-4,ASSLALSGQKGYT
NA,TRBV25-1,ASSGGPPVAYNSPLH
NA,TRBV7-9,ASSLPPYMGYT
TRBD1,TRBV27,ASRQQGAETEAF
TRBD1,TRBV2,ASTRDRGQLYSNQPQH
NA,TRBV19,ASSPQLSGANVLT
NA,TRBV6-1,ASSEANRADTQY
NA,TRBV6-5,ASGKGISGYEQY
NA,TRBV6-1,ASSEGGGGRTNEKLF
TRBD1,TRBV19,ASSTLTGSSVTQH
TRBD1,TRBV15,ATSGDRGIFEQF
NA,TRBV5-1,ASSLGQGGDTQY
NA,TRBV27,ASSRDYLSNTEAF
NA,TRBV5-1,ASSWSSYNEQF
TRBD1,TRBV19,ASSARDRGRTQY
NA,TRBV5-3,ARSLTGTLQETQY
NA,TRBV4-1,ASSFTPQETQY
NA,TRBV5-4,ASSLYGPLNTEAF
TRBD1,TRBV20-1,SARRGRA
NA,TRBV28,ASSLLGTNYGYT
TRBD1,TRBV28,ASDVTRTGGLGYGYT
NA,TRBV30,AWTRPTNYGYT
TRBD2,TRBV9,ASSVRLAAYNEQF
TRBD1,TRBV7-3,ASSLIGTAGYT